Following are 10 T cell receptor beta chains from one sample sequenced in a study of molecular identifiers for immune sequencing clone quantification (dated by TCRdb to 2017 to 2018). Receptor amplification or capture employed PCR. This sample was sequenced with an Illumina HiSeq 4000. TCRdb trimmed the raw reads at Q25, called clones with MiXCR and kept productive beta chains. Entries are consolidated by CDR3 protein sequence, retaining the most common genes and DNA. In all, the sample holds about 640,000 distinct CDR3 sequences, and about 20% of those were seen once. Clones ranked in the top ten supply approximately 0.9% of the sample. Sequenced input: naive CD8+ T cells from blood, with Jurkat cell RNA spiked in. The cell subset or site label on this specimen signifies: FACS-sorted CD8+CD4-CCR7+CD45RA+ naive T cells. The receptors were gathered from a human donor in good health. Some libraries in this study had Jurkat cell RNA spiked in.

This chain uses TRBV7-9 with TRBJ2-7; TRBD1 might be the D (6 bases). The V end lost 2 bases, the J end lost 1 base, and 15 bases lay between the germline ends. Germline CDR1 is SEHNR and CDR2 is FQNEAQ (reference sequence). The CDR3 is made up of 16 amino acids. The CDR3 here is CASSLSLGQTSYEQYF. The CDR3 coding sequence is TGTGCCAGCAGCTTAAGTTTAGGACAGACGTCCTACGAGCAGTACTTC. The full variable domain, with the rest looked up from reference TRBV7-9 and TRBJ2-7, is DTGVSQNPRHKITKRGQNVTFRCDPISEHNRLYWYRQTLGQGPEFLTYFQNEAQLEKSRLLSDRFSAERPKGSFSTLEIQRTEQGDSAMYLCASSLSLGQTSYEQYFGPGTRLTVT.

This clonotype was counted ten times or more. The genes are TRBV5-1 and TRBJ2-7; D may be TRBD1 (6 bases). V was clipped by 4 bases and J by 4 bases, with 15 bases between them. Germline CDR1 reads SGHRS; CDR2 reads YFSETQ. This CDR3 has 14 amino acids. CDR3 sequence reads: CASSPGDTGYEQYF. CDR3 nucleotide sequence: TGCGCCAGCAGCCCAGGAGATACAGGGTACGAGCAGTACTTC.

The table lists this clonotype with many counts. The CDR3 region is CASSHSRTGNYGYTF. The DNA for the CDR3 is TGTGCCAGCAGCCATAGCCGGACAGGGAACTATGGCTACACCTTC. The rearrangement joins TRBV7-2 to TRBJ1-2, with 8 bases aligning to TRBD1. CDR3 length: 15 amino acids. Trimming took 5 bases from V and 2 from J; bases not matched to a gene: 7. Looked up from germline, CDR1 is SGHTA and CDR2 is FQGNSA.

A remark on this clonotype: At one boundary the junction diverges from the germline segment, which might be a read error. This chain joins TRBV25-1 and TRBJ2-7; D is uncertain. The germline V gene has CDR1 MGHDK and CDR2 SYGVNS. This CDR3 spans 14 amino acids. The CDR3 here is CASSEPDSYYEQYF. The CDR3, as DNA: TGCGCCAGCAGTGAGCCGGATTCCTACTACGAGCAGTACTTC.

DNA of the CDR3: TGTGCCAGCAGCTCCCGGGACCGGAGCGGAGATACGCAGTATTTT. This gives the protein CASSSRDRSGDTQYF. The chain uses TRBV7-9 and TRBJ2-3; either TRBD1 or TRBD2 may fit D (5 bases each). Germline-derived CDR1 and CDR2 are SEHNR and FQNEAQ (reference sequence). The V end was cut by 4 bases, the J end by 5 bases, with 16 bases between. The CDR3 is 15 residues long.

This clonotype was seen ten or more times. The V gene is TRBV30, the J gene TRBJ2-2; unclear D gene. Deletions cut 2 bases from V and 1 base from J, with 5 bases between. Germline V gene lookup returns CDR1 GTSNPN and CDR2 SVGIG (reference sequence). The CDR3 has 13 residues. The CDR3 protein is CAWSIENTGELFF. The CDR3 DNA follows: TGTGCCTGGAGTATAGAGAACACCGGGGAGCTGTTTTTT.

This sequence joins TRBV27 and TRBJ2-1; 10 bases are shared with TRBD1. Unmatched junction bases numbered 2, after V lost 5 bases and J lost 1 base. CDR1 MNHEY and CDR2 SMNVEV come from the germline V gene (reference sequence). This CDR3 is built from 15 residues. CDR3: CASSMDRGSYNEQFF. DNA of the CDR3: TGTGCCAGCAGTATGGACAGGGGGTCCTACAATGAGCAGTTCTTC.

This clonotype was observed once. This sequence joins TRBV7-9 and TRBJ1-1; D is uncertain. This CDR3 contains 13 residues. Trimming left V 11 bases short and J 0 bases short, with 13 bases between. In germline, CDR1 is SEHNR, CDR2 FQNEAQ (reference sequence). The CDR3 DNA reads TGTGCCGGCGGCTTAACTTTGAACACTGAAGCTTTCTTT. Translated, it gives CAGGLTLNTEAFF.

V is TRBV7-8 and J is TRBJ2-2; 11 nucleotides line up with TRBD2. V lost 2 bases and J lost 5; bases outside the gene matches: 1. The CDR3 is 15 residues long. The germline V gene encodes CDR1 SGHVS and CDR2 FQNEAQ. This CDR3 is CASSLTSGGTGELFF. CDR3 bases: TGTGCCAGCAGCTTAACTAGCGGGGGTACCGGGGAGCTGTTTTTT.

As to this clonotype: This clone may be a read error of a much larger clone one base away. CDR3 protein: CASSNSGEAPCEQYF. The CDR3 DNA is TGTGCCAGCAGCAATAGCGGGGAAGCCCCCTGCGAGCAGTACTTC. The gene calls are TRBV5-3 and TRBJ2-7, with TRBD2 matching 8 bases. TRBV5-3 is designated an ORF whose function remains uncertain. CDR3 length equals 15 residues. The V segment lost 8 bases and the J segment 6 bases; nucleotides outside the gene matches: 16.